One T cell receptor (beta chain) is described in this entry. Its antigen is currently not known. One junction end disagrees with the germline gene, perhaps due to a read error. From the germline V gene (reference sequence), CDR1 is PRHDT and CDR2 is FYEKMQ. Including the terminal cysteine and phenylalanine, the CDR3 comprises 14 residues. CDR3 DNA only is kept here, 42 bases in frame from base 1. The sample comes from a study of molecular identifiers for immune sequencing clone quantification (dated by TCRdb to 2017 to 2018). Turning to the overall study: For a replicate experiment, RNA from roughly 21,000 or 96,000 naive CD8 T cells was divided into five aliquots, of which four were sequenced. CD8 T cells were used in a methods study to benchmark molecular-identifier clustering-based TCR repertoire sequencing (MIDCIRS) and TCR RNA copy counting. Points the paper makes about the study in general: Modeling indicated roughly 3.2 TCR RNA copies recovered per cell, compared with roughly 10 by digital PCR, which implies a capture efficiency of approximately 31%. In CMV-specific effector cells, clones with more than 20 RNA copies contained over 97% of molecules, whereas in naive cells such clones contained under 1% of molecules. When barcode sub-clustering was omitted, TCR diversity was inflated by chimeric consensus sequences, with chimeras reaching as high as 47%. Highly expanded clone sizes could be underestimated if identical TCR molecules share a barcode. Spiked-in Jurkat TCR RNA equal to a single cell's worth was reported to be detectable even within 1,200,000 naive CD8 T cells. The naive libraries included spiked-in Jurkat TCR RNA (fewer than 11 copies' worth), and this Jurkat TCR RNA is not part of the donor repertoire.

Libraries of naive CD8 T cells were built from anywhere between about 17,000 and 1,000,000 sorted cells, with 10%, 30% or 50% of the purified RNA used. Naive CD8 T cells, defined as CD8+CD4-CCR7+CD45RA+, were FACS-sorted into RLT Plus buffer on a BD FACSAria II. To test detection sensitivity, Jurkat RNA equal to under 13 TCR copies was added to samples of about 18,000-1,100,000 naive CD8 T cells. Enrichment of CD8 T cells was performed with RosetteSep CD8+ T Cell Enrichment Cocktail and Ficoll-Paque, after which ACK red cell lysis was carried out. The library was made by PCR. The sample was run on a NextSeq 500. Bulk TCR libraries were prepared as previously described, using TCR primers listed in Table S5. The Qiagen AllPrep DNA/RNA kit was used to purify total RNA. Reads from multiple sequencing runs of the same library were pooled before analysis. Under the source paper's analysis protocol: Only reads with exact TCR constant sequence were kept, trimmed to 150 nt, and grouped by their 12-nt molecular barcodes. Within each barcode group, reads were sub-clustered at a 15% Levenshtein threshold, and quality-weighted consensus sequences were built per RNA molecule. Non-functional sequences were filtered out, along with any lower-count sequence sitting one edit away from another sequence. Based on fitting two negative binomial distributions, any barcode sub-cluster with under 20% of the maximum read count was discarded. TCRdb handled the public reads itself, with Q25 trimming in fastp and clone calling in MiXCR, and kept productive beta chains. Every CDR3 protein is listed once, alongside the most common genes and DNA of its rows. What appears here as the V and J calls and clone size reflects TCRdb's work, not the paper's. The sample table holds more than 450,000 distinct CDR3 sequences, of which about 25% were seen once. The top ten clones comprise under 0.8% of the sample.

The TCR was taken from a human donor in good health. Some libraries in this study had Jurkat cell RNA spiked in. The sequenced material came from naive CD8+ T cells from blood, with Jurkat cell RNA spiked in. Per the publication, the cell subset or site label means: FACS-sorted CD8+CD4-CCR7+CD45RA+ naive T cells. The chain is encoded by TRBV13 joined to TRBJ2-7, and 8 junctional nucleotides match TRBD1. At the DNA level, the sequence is TGTGCCAGCAGCACCACAGGGGGGTCCTACAAGCAGTACTTC. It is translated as CASSTTGGSYKQYF.